The present T cell receptor beta chain was sequenced within a study of cytomegalovirus exposure and HLA in healthy donors. Notes on the study in general: Reports state that TCR beta sequences accurately predicted most subjects' HLA-A and HLA-B alleles. Highly shared sequence variants in one cluster were likely a sequencing artifact.

The PCR had 60 Vbeta and 13 Jbeta primers. The protocol was immunoSEQ multiplex PCR, while the TCRdb copy is restricted to in-frame clones and leaves out a portion. Here the sample spans about 110,000 clones, roughly 73% being singletons. In regard to this clone: Its antigen remains unidentified.

This receptor was taken from a woman aged 40 to 50 in good health and CMV-seropositive. Sequencing was performed on PBMCs.

The CDR3 bases are TGTGCCAGCAGCCCAGGGGTAGGAGGCTACACCTTC. Translation: CASSPGVGGYTF. The chain uses TRBV11-2 and TRBJ1-2; tentative D call: TRBD1 (6 bases). CDR1 and CDR2 from the germline V gene are SGHAT and FQNNGV. V shed 5 bases and J shed 8 bases, with 12 bases lying between them. The CDR3 has 12 residues.